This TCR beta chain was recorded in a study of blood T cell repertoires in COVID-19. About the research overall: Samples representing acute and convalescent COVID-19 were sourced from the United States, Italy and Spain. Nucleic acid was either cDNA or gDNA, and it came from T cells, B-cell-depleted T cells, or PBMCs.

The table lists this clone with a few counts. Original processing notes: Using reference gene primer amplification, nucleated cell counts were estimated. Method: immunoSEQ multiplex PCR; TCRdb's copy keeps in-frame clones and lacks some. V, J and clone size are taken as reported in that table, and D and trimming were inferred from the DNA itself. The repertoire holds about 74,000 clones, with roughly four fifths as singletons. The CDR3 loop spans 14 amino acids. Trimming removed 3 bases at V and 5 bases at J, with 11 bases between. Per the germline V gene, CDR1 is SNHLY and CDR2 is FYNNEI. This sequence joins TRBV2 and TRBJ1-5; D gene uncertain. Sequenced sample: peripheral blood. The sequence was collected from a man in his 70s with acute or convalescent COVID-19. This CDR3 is CASSEATDYQPQHF. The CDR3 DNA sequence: TGTGCCAGCAGTGAGGCTACGGACTATCAGCCCCAGCATTTT.